Listed below are T cell receptor beta chains from one sample, sequenced in a study of patients and donors after allogeneic stem cell transplantation. TCRdb independently ran MiXCR on the RT-PCR reads; one entry per CDR3 protein. The table records approximately 170,000 distinct CDR3 sequences, approximately 22% of them present only once. Sequenced input: blood, either unsorted or a sorted T cell fraction (not recorded which). The receptor set was obtained from a human donor who was either an allogeneic HSCT recipient or a stem cell or donor lymphocyte infusion donor (not recorded which). It is not recorded whose cells these are; they may come from a transplant donor. CDR3s include the opening cysteine and the closing phenylalanine or tryptophan. D genes are given only for firm matches. Clone size is not always given. Where it is, it says once, few, many or a class for expanded clones.

j_call,v_call,clone_size,d_call,cdr3_aa,cdr3_nt
TRBJ1-1,TRBV20-1,few,TRBD1,CSARDQGTVNTEAFF,TGCAGTGCTAGAGATCAGGGGACAGTGAACACTGAAGCTTTCTTT
TRBJ1-1,TRBV10-3,few,.,CAISGTARNTEAFF,TGTGCCATCAGTGGGACAGCCCGGAACACTGAAGCTTTCTTT
TRBJ2-5,TRBV6-6,.,.,CASNHRGTGETQYF,TGTGCCAGCAACCATCGGGGTACGGGGGAGACCCAGTACTTC
TRBJ2-7,TRBV12-3/TRBV12-4,.,TRBD2,CASSLQRGTNYEQYF,TGTGCCAGCAGTTTACAGCGGGGAACGAATTACGAGCAGTACTTC
TRBJ1-1,TRBV5-1,.,.,CASSLFGTGMNTEAFF,TGCGCCAGCAGCTTGTTCGGGACTGGCATGAACACTGAAGCTTTCTTT
TRBJ1-1,TRBV27,few,.,CASSLDPEMNTEAFF,TGTGCCAGCAGTTTAGACCCGGAGATGAACACTGAAGCTTTCTTT
TRBJ1-1,TRBV20-1,few,.,CSAREGRGWGEAFF,TGCAGTGCTAGAGAAGGAAGGGGATGGGGGGAAGCTTTCTTT
TRBJ1-1,TRBV9,many,.,CASSVYAGQMNTEAFF,TGTGCCAGCAGCGTATATGCAGGACAAATGAACACTGAAGCTTTCTTT
TRBJ2-2,TRBV12-3/TRBV12-4,few,TRBD1,CASSTTGYTGELFF,TGTGCCAGCAGTACGACAGGGTACACCGGGGAGCTGTTTTTT
TRBJ1-2,TRBV6-6,many,.,CASSYDRYSRGEDYGYTF,TGTGCCAGCAGTTACGATCGGTACTCTCGGGGCGAGGACTATGGCTACACCTTC
TRBJ2-1,TRBV20-1,few,TRBD2,CSAKRGGYNEQFF,TGCAGTGCTAAGCGGGGGGGATACAATGAGCAGTTCTTC
TRBJ2-1,TRBV7-9,.,TRBD1,CASSLDRGIYNEQFF,TGTGCCAGCAGCCTAGACAGGGGTATCTACAATGAGCAGTTCTTC
TRBJ1-5,TRBV6-6,.,TRBD1,CASSTTGGAGQPQHF,TGTGCCAGCAGTACGACAGGGGGCGCGGGGCAGCCCCAGCATTTT
TRBJ2-5,TRBV7-9,many,.,CASSLVMETQYF,TGTGCCAGCAGCTTAGTGATGGAGACCCAGTACTTC
TRBJ2-2,TRBV12-5,.,.,CASGPSGGANTGELFF,TGTGCTAGTGGCCCCTCTGGCGGAGCGAACACCGGGGAGCTGTTTTTT
TRBJ1-1,TRBV7-9,.,TRBD1,CASSTQQGPNTEAFF,TGTGCCAGCAGCACCCAACAGGGGCCGAACACTGAAGCTTTCTTT
TRBJ2-7,TRBV20-1,.,TRBD2,CSALLAGGYEQYF,TGCAGTGCTTTACTAGCGGGAGGGTACGAGCAGTACTTC